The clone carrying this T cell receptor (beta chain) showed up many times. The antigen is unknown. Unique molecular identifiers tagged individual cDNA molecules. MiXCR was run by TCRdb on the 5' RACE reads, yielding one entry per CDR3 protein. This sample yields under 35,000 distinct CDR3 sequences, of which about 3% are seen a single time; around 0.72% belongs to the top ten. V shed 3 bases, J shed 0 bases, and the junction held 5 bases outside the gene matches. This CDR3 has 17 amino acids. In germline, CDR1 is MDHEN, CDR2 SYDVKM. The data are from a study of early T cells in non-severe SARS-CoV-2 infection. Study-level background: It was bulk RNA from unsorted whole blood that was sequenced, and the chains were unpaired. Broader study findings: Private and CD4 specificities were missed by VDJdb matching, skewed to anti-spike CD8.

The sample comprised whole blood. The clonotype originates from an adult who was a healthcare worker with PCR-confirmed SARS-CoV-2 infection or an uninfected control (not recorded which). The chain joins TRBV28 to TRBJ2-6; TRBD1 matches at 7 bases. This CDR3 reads CASSFRQGISGANVLTF. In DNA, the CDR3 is TGTGCCAGCAGTTTCCGACAGGGAATCTCTGGGGCCAACGTCCTGACTTTC.